Below, 5 T cell receptor beta chains from the same sample are listed, as sequenced in a study of shared clonotypes between healthy human individuals. Cells designated naive CD8 were CD45RO-negative and were positively selected for CCR7, with terminally differentiated effector memory CD45RA+ cells excluded. Repertoires were generated with immunoSEQ multiplex PCR, while TCRdb's copy carries only in-frame clones and drops some. The sample consists of fewer than 800,000 clones, around 90% of them appearing once. Source material: naive CD8+ T cells sorted from blood. Every receptor here comes from a man under 40 in good health.

The V gene is TRBV28, the J gene TRBJ2-7; D unclear. The CDR3 runs to 13 residues. Trimming cost V 1 base and J 2 bases, with 6 bases left between them. Germline loops: CDR1 MDHEN, CDR2 SYDVKM. This CDR3 reads CASSLFQAYEQYF. CDR3 in DNA: TGTGCCAGCAGTTTATTCCAGGCCTACGAGCAGTACTTC.

V is TRBV2 and J is TRBJ1-2, with D hard to call. CDR1 is SNHLY, CDR2 FYNNEI, per germline. This CDR3 spans 12 amino acids. Deletions cut 6 bases from V and 0 bases from J, with 5 bases between. The CDR3 sequence: CASRGTNYGYTF. For the CDR3, the DNA is TGTGCCAGCAGGGGGACTAACTATGGCTACACCTTC.

This chain links TRBV7-9 with TRBJ2-1; 7 positions match TRBD1. The J segment lost 0 bases and the V segment lost 5 bases, leaving 4 bases of the junction unmatched. This CDR3 comprises 15 residues. Germline V gene lookup returns CDR1 SEHNR and CDR2 FQNEAQ (reference sequence). CDR3 coding DNA: TGTGCCAGCAGCCCAGACAGGGACTCCTACAATGAGCAGTTCTTC. Protein sequence: CASSPDRDSYNEQFF.

This chain connects TRBV19 to TRBJ2-7; the match to TRBD2 covers 8 bases. Germline lookup yields CDR1 LNHDA and CDR2 SQIVND (reference sequence). This CDR3 comprises 16 residues. Losses at the gene ends were 3 bases for V and 2 bases for J; bases not matched to a gene: 9. CDR3 DNA sequence: TGTGCCAGTAGTATGGTACTTGCGGGAGGCCCCTACGAGCAGTACTTC. It encodes CASSMVLAGGPYEQYF.

This chain connects TRBV7-6 to TRBJ2-1; D call uncertain. From germline, CDR1 is SGHVS and CDR2 FNYEAQ. The CDR3 runs 17 residues. The V and J ends lost 3 bases and 0 bases respectively, with 15 bases between them. The CDR3, as DNA: TGTGCCAGCAGCTTTAGAATTTTCCCTAGCTCCTACAATGAGCAGTTCTTC. Its translation: CASSFRIFPSSYNEQFF.